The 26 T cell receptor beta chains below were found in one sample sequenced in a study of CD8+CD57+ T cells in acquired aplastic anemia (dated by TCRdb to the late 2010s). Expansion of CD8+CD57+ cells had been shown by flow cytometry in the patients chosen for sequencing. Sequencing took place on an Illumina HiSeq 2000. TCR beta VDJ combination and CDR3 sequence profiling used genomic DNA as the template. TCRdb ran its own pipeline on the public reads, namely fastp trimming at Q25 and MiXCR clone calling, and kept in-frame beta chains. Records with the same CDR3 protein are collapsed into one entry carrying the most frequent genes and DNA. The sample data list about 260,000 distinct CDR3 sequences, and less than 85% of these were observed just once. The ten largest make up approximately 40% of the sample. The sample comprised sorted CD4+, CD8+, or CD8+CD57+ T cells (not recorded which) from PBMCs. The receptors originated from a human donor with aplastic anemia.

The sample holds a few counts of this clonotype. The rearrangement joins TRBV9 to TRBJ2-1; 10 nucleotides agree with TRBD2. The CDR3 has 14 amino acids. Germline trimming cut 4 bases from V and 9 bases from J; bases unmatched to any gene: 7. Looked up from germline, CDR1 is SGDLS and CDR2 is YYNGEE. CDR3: CASSTGTSVTEQFF. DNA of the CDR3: TGTGCCAGCAGCACCGGGACTAGCGTCACTGAGCAGTTCTTC.

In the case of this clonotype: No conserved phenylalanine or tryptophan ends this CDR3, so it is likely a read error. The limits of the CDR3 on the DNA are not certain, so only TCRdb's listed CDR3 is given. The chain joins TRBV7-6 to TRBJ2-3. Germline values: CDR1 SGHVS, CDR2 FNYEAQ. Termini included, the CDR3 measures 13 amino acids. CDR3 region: CASRWGGRENYGY.

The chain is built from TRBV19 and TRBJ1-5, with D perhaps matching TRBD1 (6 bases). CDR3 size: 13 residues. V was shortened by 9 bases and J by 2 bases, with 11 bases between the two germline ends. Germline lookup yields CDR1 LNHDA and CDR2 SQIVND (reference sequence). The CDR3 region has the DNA TGTGCCAGCAACAGGGATGGCAATCAGCCCCAGCATTTT. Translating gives CASNRDGNQPQHF.

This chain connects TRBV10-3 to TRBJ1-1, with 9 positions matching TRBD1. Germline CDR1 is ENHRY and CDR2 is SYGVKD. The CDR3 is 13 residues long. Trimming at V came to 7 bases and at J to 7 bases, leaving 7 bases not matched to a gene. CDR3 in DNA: TGTGCCATCACCAGGACAGGGGCAAGTGAAGCTTTCTTT. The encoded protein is CAITRTGASEAFF.

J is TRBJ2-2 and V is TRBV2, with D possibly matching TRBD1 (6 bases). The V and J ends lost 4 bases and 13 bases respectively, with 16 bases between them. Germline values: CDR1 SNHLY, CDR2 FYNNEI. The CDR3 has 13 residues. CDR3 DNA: TGTGCCAGCAGTGGACAGGTCCCTAAGGGGCTGTTTTTT. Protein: CASSGQVPKGLFF.

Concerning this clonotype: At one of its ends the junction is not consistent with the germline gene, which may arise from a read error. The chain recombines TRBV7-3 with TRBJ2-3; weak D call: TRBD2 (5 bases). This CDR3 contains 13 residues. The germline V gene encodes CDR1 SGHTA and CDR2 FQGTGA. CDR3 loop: CASGYGGTDTQNF. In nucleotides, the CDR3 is TGTGCCAGCGGGTACGGAGGTACAGATACGCAGAATTTT.

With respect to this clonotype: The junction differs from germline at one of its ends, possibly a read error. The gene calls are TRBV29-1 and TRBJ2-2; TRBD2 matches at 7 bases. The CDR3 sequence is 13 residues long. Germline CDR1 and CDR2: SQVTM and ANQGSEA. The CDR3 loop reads CSIEKRDAGELFF. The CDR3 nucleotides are TGCAGCATTGAAAAGCGGGACGCCGGGGAGCTGTTTTTC.

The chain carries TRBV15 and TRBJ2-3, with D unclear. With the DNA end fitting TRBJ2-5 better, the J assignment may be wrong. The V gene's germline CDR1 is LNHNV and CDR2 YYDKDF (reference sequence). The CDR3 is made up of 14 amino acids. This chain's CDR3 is CATSRAGSHDTQYF. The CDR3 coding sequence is TGTGCCACCAGCAGAGCCGGAAGTCACGATACCCAGTACTTC.

The CDR3 protein is CASRMGTSGTTDTQYF. The CDR3, as DNA: TGTGCCAGCAGGATGGGGACTAGCGGGACCACAGATACGCAGTATTTT. The gene calls are TRBV6-5 and TRBJ2-3, with 13 bases lining up with TRBD2. The CDR3 length is 16 residues. From germline, CDR1 is MNHEY and CDR2 SVGAGI. With 6 bases clipped from V and 2 bases from J, the junction kept 5 bases outside the gene matches.

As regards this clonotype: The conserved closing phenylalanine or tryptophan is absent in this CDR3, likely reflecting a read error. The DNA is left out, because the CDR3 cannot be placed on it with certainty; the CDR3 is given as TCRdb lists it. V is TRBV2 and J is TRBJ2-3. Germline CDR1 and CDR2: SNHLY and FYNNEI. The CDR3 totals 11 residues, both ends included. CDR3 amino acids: CASSSSGTHNL.

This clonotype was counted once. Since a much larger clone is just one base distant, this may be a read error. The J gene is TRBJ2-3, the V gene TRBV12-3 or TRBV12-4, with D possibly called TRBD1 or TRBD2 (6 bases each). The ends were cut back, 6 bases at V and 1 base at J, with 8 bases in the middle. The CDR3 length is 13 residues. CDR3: CASRRGGTDTQYF. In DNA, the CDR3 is TGTGCCAGCAGGAGGGGGGGCACAGATACGCAGTATTTT.

CDR3 amino acids: CASSLFGTGINSPLHF. The DNA for the CDR3 is TGTGCCAGCAGCTTATTTGGGACAGGGATTAATTCACCCCTCCACTTT. The V and J genes are TRBV11-2 and TRBJ1-6, with 9 nucleotides matching TRBD1. Losses at the gene ends were 2 bases for V and 6 bases for J; bases not matched to a gene: 5. CDR1 is SGHAT, CDR2 FQNNGV, per germline. This CDR3 spans 16 amino acids.

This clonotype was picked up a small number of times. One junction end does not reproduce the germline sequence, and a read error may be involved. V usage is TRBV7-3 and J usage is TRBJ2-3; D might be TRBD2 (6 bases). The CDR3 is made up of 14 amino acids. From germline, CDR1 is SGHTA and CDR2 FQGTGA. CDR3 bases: TGTGCCAGCAGCTTAGCGGGCGGAGGGCAAGCTGAAGCTTTT. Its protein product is CASSLAGGGQAEAF.

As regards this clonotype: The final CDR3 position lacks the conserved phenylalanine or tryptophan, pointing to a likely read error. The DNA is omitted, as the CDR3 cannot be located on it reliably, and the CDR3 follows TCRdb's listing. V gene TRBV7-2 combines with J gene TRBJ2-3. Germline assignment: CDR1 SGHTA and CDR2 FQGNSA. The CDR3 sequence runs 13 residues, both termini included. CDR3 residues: CASGLAGGADTQY.

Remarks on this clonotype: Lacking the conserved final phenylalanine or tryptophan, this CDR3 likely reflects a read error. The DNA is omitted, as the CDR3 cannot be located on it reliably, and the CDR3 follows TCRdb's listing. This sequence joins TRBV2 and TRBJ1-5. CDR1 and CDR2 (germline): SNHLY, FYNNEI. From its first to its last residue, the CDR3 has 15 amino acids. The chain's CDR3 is CASGVGVSRTQYLHL.

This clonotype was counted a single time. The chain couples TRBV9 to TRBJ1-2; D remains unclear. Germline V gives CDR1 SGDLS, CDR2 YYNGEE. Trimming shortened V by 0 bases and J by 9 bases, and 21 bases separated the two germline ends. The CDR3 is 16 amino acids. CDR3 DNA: TGTGCCAGCAGCGTAGGGACCGCGCGAAATCCAGACCGCTACACCTTC. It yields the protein CASSVGTARNPDRYTF.

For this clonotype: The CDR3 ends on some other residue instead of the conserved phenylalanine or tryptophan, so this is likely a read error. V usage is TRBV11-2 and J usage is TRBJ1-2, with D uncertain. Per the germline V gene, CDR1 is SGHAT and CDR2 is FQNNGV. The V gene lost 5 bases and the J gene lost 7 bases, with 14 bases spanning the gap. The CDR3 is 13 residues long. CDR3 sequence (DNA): TGTGCCAGCAGCCGGGGTGGAGGGTGTGGCTACACCCTC. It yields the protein CASSRGGGCGYTL.

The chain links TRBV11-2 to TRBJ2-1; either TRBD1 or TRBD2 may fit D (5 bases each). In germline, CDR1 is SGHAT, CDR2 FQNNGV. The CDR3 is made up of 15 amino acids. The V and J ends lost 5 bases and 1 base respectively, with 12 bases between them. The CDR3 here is CASSRGRGSYNEQFF. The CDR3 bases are TGTGCCAGCAGCAGGGGTAGAGGGTCCTACAATGAGCAGTTCTTC.

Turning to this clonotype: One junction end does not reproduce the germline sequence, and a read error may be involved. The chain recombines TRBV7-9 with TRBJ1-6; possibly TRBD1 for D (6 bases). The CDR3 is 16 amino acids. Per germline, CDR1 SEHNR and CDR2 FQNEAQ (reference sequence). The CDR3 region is CAGSLGGGGHNSRLHF. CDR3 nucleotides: TGTGCCGGCAGCTTGGGGGGGGGCGGCCATAATTCACGCCTCCACTTT.

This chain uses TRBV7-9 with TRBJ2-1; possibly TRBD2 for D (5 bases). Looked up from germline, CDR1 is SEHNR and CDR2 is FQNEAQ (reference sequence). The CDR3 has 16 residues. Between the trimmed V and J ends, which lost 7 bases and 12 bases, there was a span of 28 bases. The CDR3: CASTLRSGEQFVGQFF. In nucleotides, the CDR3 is TGTGCCAGCACCCTACGGAGCGGTGAGCAGTTCGTCGGGCAGTTCTTC.

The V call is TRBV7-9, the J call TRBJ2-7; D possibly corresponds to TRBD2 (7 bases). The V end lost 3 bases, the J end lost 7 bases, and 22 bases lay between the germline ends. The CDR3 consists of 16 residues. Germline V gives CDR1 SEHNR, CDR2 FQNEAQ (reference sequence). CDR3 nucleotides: TGTGCCAGCAGCTTTCAGTCCTGCGGGGGCTCCGATGAGCAGTACGTC. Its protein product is CASSFQSCGGSDEQYV.

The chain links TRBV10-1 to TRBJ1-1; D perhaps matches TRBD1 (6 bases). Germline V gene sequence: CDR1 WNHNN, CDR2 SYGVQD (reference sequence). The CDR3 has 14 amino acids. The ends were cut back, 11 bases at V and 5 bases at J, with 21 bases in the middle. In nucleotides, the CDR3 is TGCGCCTGTACAGGGAGTTCCTTGGGGACTGAAGCTTTCTTT. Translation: CACTGSSLGTEAFF.

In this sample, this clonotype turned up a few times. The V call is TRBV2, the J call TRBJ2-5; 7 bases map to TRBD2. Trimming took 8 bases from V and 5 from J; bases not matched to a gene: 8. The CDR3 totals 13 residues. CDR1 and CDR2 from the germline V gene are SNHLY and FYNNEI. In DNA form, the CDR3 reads TGTGCCAGCGGGCGGCAGGGAGGGGAGACCCAGTACTTC. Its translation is CASGRQGGETQYF.

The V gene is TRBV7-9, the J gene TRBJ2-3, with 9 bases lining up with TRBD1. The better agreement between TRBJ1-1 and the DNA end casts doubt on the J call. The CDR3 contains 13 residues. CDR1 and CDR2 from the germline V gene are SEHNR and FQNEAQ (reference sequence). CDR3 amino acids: CASSSGTGSEAFF. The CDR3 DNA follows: TGTGCCAGCAGCTCCGGGACAGGGAGTGAAGCTTTCTTT.

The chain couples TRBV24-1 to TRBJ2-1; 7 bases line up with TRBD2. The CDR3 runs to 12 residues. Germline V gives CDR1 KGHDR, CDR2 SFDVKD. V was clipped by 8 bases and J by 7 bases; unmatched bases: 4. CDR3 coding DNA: TGTGCCACCACAGCAGCGGGGAATGAGCAGTTCTTC. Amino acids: CATTAAGNEQFF.

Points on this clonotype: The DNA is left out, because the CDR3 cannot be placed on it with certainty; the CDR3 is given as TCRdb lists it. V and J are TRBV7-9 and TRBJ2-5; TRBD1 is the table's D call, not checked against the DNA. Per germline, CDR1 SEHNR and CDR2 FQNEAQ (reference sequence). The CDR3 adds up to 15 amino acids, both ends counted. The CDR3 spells CASTRANGTSSTSYF.